Shown below are 5 T cell receptor beta chains from a single sample sequenced in a study of cytomegalovirus exposure and HLA in healthy donors. The study ran its PCR with 60 Vbeta and 13 Jbeta primers. Data came from immunoSEQ multiplex PCR; TCRdb stores just in-frame clones and leaves some out. Among about 180,000 clones listed, 85% were seen once. The sample comprised PBMCs. Source of these receptors: a boy between 2 and 15 years old in good health and CMV-seronegative.

This clone was picked up a small number of times. The V gene is TRBV5-1, the J gene TRBJ2-7, with D tentatively TRBD2 (5 bases). The CDR3 consists of 12 residues. The V gene lost 0 bases and the J gene lost 5 bases, with 6 bases spanning the gap. CDR1 is SGHRS, CDR2 YFSETQ, per germline. The CDR3 sequence: CASSLVRDEQYF. The CDR3 DNA is TGCGCCAGCAGCTTGGTGAGGGACGAGCAGTACTTC.

This chain uses TRBV30 with TRBJ2-1; D might be TRBD1 (6 bases). CDR1 GTSNPN and CDR2 SVGIG come from the germline V gene (reference sequence). Trimming stripped 1 base from V and 8 bases from J, with 15 bases between. The CDR3 runs 14 residues. CDR3 in amino acids: CAWSEGQLVDEQFF. The CDR3 region has the DNA TGTGCCTGGAGTGAAGGACAGCTGGTCGATGAGCAGTTCTTC. Variable domain in full (rest from reference TRBV30 and TRBJ2-1): SQTIHQWPATLVQPVGSPLSLECTVEGTSNPNLYWYRQAAGRGLQLLFYSVGIGQISSEVPQNLSASRPQDRQFILSSKKLLLSDSGFYLCAWSEGQLVDEQFFGPGTRLTVL.

The chain is built from TRBV5-4 and TRBJ1-1; possibly TRBD1 for D (5 bases). Trimming took 4 bases from V and 4 from J, leaving 17 bases between them. CDR1 is SGHNT and CDR2 is YYREEE in the germline V gene (reference sequence). The CDR3 consists of 15 residues. Here the CDR3 reads CASSPPVGGGTEAFF. CDR3 DNA: TGTGCCAGCAGCCCCCCGGTCGGGGGTGGCACTGAAGCTTTCTTT.

The V call is TRBV10-2, the J call TRBJ2-5; the match to TRBD1 covers 7 bases. The CDR3 runs to 13 residues. Trimming cost V 2 bases and J 11 bases; bases outside gene matches: 8. The germline V gene has CDR1 WSHSY and CDR2 SAAADI. The CDR3 reads CASSEGTAPRQYF. The CDR3 nucleotides read TGCGCCAGCAGTGAGGGGACAGCCCCGCGGCAGTACTTC.

The V gene is TRBV28, the J gene TRBJ1-1, with D maybe TRBD1 (6 bases). From germline, CDR1 is MDHEN and CDR2 SYDVKM. V was cut by 6 bases and J by 6 bases, with 17 bases left in between. The CDR3 has 14 amino acids. The DNA for the CDR3 is TGTGCCAGCAGCCCCCTCCGGGACACGGCTGAAGCTTTCTTT. This encodes CASSPLRDTAEAFF.